Shown below are 19 T cell receptor beta chains from a single sample sequenced in a study of blood T cells in healthy people across ages. Then a second PCR, running about 6 to 11 cycles, was carried out with a sample-barcoded 5' primer and a J-beta primer mix. From the 5' RACE reads, TCRdb called clonotypes with MiXCR, one entry per CDR3 protein. The data show more than 800,000 distinct CDR3 sequences, with under 30% seen just once and around a sixth held by the top ten. Sequences were obtained from blood. The receptor source for this set is a woman of 80 years or more in good health.

The chain couples TRBV6-2 or TRBV6-3 to TRBJ1-1; D is unclear. This CDR3 has 14 residues. Deletions cut 2 bases from V and 9 bases from J, with 16 bases between. Germline CDR1 MNHEY, CDR2 SVGEGT. The CDR3 bases are TGTGCCAGCAGTTACCCCCAAGACGGGAGGAAAGCTTTCTTT. It is translated as CASSYPQDGRKAFF.

This clonotype showed up many times. The chain employs TRBV5-1 and TRBJ2-5; D remains unclear. CDR3 length: 13 residues. Trimming left V 4 bases short and J 3 bases short, with 10 bases between. In germline, CDR1 is SGHRS, CDR2 YFSETQ. The CDR3 spells CASSPGSKETQYF. The DNA of the CDR3 is TGCGCCAGCAGCCCGGGCAGTAAAGAGACCCAGTACTTC.

The CDR3 spells CASSQLGQGGTGELFF. Written as DNA, the CDR3 is TGTGCCAGCAGCCAACTCGGACAGGGTGGCACCGGGGAGCTGTTTTTT. This rearrangement joins TRBV3-1 to TRBJ2-2; 8 bases match TRBD1. The CDR3 totals 16 residues. Germline CDR1 LGHDT, CDR2 YNNKEL (reference sequence). Trimming at V came to 2 bases and at J to 4 bases, leaving 6 bases not matched to a gene.

This clonotype was seen only a few times. The chain has TRBV9 and TRBJ2-1, with 8 bases that match TRBD2. V was clipped by 0 bases and J by 9 bases; unmatched bases: 5. Germline V gene sequence: CDR1 SGDLS, CDR2 YYNGEE. CDR3 length: 14 residues. CDR3 coding DNA: TGTGCCAGCAGCGTAGGGCGGGGGGCCCGTGAGCAGTTCTTC. It encodes CASSVGRGAREQFF. The complete variable domain, with remaining parts taken from reference TRBV9 and TRBJ2-1, reads DSGVTQTPKHLITATGQRVTLRCSPRSGDLSVYWYQQSLDQGLQFLIQYYNGEERAKGNILERFSAQQFPDLHSELNLSSLELGDSALYFCASSVGRGAREQFFGPGTRLTVL.

Note on this clonotype: The conserved phenylalanine or tryptophan is not found at the CDR3 terminus, so this likely reflects a read error. The DNA is left out, because the CDR3 cannot be placed on it with certainty; the CDR3 is given as TCRdb lists it. V usage is TRBV7-2 and J usage is TRBJ2-5; TRBD1 is taken as the D call from the table, unchecked against the DNA. The CDR3 totals 16 residues, both ends included. Per the germline V gene, CDR1 is SGHTA and CDR2 is FQGNSA. The CDR3 loop is CASSLDPGARGYTFGS.

This clonotype was seen ten or more times. The V gene is TRBV4-2, the J gene TRBJ2-5; 7 bases map to TRBD2. The CDR3 has 15 amino acids. Germline loops: CDR1 LGHNA, CDR2 YNFKEQ. V trimming: 0 bases; J trimming: 2 bases; junction bases outside the gene matches: 3. CDR3 nucleotides: TGTGCCAGCAGCCAAGATCGGGAGGCGCAAGAGACCCAGTACTTC. It encodes CASSQDREAQETQYF.

This clonotype was recorded a few times. A much more abundant neighbour one base away suggests this may be a read error. The genes are TRBV29-1 and TRBJ2-7; D perhaps matches TRBD2 (6 bases). The CDR3 totals 12 residues. Trimming took 7 bases from V and 7 from J, leaving 17 bases between them. Germline-derived CDR1 and CDR2 are SQVTM and ANQGSEA. CDR3 sequence: CSGGGTYNEQYF. The CDR3 DNA reads TGCAGCGGTGGCGGGACTTACAATGAGCAGTACTTC.

This clonotype occurred once. It may be a read error: a sequence one base away is much more abundant. The chain is built from TRBV5-5 and TRBJ2-1; D not certain. The CDR3 is made up of 13 amino acids. Germline V CDR1 and CDR2: SGHKS, YYEKEE (reference sequence). The V end was cut by 1 base, the J end by 3 bases, with 5 bases between. In DNA, the CDR3 is TGTGCCAGCAGCTTGTTCAACTACAATGAGCAGTTCTTC. This translates into CASSLFNYNEQFF.

The chain uses TRBV6-5 and TRBJ2-3; 11 bases fit TRBD1. Trimming took 2 bases from V and 5 from J; bases not matched to a gene: 3. The CDR3 covers 15 residues. CDR1 and CDR2 (germline): MNHEY, SVGAGI. CDR3 DNA sequence: TGTGCCAGCAGTTACAGGGACAGGGGGGGAGATACGCAGTATTTT. Its protein is CASSYRDRGGDTQYF.

This clonotype occurred many times. A read error may be the cause here, since a much bigger clone is one base away. The chain recombines TRBV12-3 or TRBV12-4 with TRBJ2-7, with TRBD1 identical over 11 bases. The CDR3 length is 15 residues. V shed 4 bases, J shed 5 bases, and the junction held 7 bases outside the gene matches. The DNA for the CDR3 is TGTGCCAGCAGTTCCCGGGACAGGGGGTGCCACGAGCAGTACTTC. Encoded protein: CASSSRDRGCHEQYF.

This clonotype has ten or more counts. The V call is TRBV7-2, the J call TRBJ2-5; TRBD1 agrees at 8 bases. The ends lost 5 bases at V and 4 bases at J; junction bases unmatched: 6. The CDR3 is 14 amino acids. Germline values: CDR1 SGHTA, CDR2 FQGNSA. This chain's CDR3 is CASSGQGGRETQYF. The CDR3, as DNA: TGTGCCAGCAGCGGACAGGGTGGGCGAGAGACCCAGTACTTC.

This clonotype appeared many times. V is TRBV29-1 and J is TRBJ2-5; 10 nucleotides align to TRBD2. CDR3 size: 17 residues. V was pared by 5 bases and J by 4 bases, with 16 bases of the junction left unmatched. CDR1 SQVTM and CDR2 ANQGSEA come from the germline V gene. Written as DNA, the CDR3 is TGCAGCGTTCGGGGGATTCCGGGACTAGCGCTCAGAGAGACCCAGTACTTC. Translation: CSVRGIPGLALRETQYF. Based on the CDR3 plus reference TRBV29-1 and TRBJ2-5, the full variable domain is SAVISQKPSRDICQRGTSLTIQCQVDSQVTMMFWYRQQPGQSLTLIATANQGSEATYESGFVIDKFPISRPNLTFSTLTVSNMSPEDSSIYLCSVRGIPGLALRETQYFGPGTRLLVL.

This clonotype has at least ten counts. The chain employs TRBV6-6 and TRBJ2-1; the D call may be TRBD1 or TRBD2 (5 bases each). Germline V gene data show CDR1 as MNHNY and CDR2 as SVGAGI (reference sequence). CDR3 size: 12 residues. The V end was cut by 6 bases, the J end by 10 bases, with 13 bases between. In nucleotides, the CDR3 is TGTGCCAGCAGCAGAGGGGTGAGCGAGCAGTTCTTC. Protein product: CASSRGVSEQFF.

The CDR3 loop reads CSARESGEQAFF. CDR3 DNA sequence: TGCAGTGCTAGAGAGTCCGGGGAACAAGCTTTCTTT. The chain joins TRBV20-1 to TRBJ1-1; no definite D call. Germline V gives CDR1 DFQATT, CDR2 SNEGSKA (reference sequence). The length of the CDR3 is 12 residues. With 0 bases removed from V and 9 bases from J, the gap between germline ends came to 11 bases.

This clonotype was detected ten times or more. The genes are TRBV3-1 and TRBJ2-1; D is undetermined. Trimming stripped 1 base from V and 9 bases from J, with 13 bases between. The CDR3 consists of 14 residues. From germline, CDR1 is LGHDT and CDR2 YNNKEL (reference sequence). The CDR3 sequence is CASSQVRVGGEQFF. The CDR3 DNA follows: TGTGCCAGCAGCCAAGTTAGGGTAGGCGGTGAGCAGTTCTTC.

This clonotype was seen only a few times. V and J are TRBV7-9 and TRBJ2-6; 11 bases align to TRBD1. CDR3 length: 17 amino acids. The V segment lost 4 bases and the J segment 6 bases; nucleotides outside the gene matches: 8. Germline CDR1 and CDR2: SEHNR and FQNEAQ (reference sequence). The CDR3 protein is CASSSWTGGPEANVLTF. CDR3 DNA sequence: TGTGCCAGCAGCTCGTGGACAGGGGGCCCTGAGGCCAACGTCCTGACTTTC.

This clonotype was seen more than once but under ten times. The chain links TRBV2 to TRBJ1-2, with D perhaps matching TRBD1 (6 bases). Trimming cost V 10 bases and J 4 bases, with 16 bases left between them. The CDR3 contains 13 residues. Per germline, CDR1 SNHLY and CDR2 FYNNEI. This CDR3 is CAISDRGVYGYTF. CDR3 in DNA: TGTGCCATTTCGGACAGAGGGGTCTATGGCTACACCTTC.

This clonotype was recorded at least ten times. The chain couples TRBV6-2 or TRBV6-3 to TRBJ2-7; D is perhaps TRBD1 or TRBD2 (5 bases each). Trimming pared 0 bases from V and 3 bases from J, leaving 9 bases between. The CDR3 consists of 14 residues. The germline V gene encodes CDR1 MNHEY and CDR2 SVGEGT. This CDR3 is CASSYSTGLYEQYF. The CDR3 DNA follows: TGTGCCAGCAGTTACTCTACGGGGCTCTACGAGCAGTACTTC.

The chain uses TRBV19 and TRBJ1-1; D is possibly TRBD1 (6 bases). There are 13 residues in the CDR3. Deletions cut 10 bases from V and 1 base from J, with 13 bases between. CDR1 is LNHDA and CDR2 is SQIVND in the germline V gene (reference sequence). The CDR3 is CATERGQNTEAFF. CDR3 coding DNA: TGTGCCACTGAAAGGGGACAGAACACTGAAGCTTTCTTT.